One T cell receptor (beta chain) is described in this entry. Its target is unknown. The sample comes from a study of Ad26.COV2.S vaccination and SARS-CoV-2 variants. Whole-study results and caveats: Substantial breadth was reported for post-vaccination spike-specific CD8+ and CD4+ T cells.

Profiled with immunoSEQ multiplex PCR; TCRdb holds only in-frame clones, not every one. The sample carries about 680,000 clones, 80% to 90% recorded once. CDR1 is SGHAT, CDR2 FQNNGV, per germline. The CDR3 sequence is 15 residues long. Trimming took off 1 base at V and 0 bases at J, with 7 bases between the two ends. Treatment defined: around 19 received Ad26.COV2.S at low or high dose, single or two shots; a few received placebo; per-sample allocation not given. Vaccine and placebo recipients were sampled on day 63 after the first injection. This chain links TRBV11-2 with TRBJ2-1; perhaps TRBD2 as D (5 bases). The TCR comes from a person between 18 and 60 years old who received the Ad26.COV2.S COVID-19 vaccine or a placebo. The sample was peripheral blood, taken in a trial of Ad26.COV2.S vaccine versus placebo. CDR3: CASSLARDSYNEQFF. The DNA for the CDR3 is TGTGCCAGCAGCTTAGCTCGGGACTCCTACAATGAGCAGTTCTTC.